These 9 T cell receptor beta chains came from one sample sequenced in a study of regulatory T cells in long-lasting Graves disease. Sample time point: persistent/refractory GD, antithyroid drugs over 5 years with positive TRAb. With RNA extracted from PBMCs as input, the TCR library was made. CDR3 regions were amplified by Arm-PCR using iRepertoire HTBI primers to build TCR beta libraries. TCRdb itself ran the multiplex PCR reads through MiXCR, one entry per CDR3 protein. The profile shows 350,000 to 450,000 distinct CDR3 sequences, around 20% of them singletons. The sample in question was peripheral blood mononuclear cells (PBMCs), obtained when the disease was refractory, from a patient treated with antithyroid drugs. The receptor set was obtained from a female donor with Graves disease.

Many counts were recorded for this clonotype. V gene TRBV2 combines with J gene TRBJ2-7; no clear D gene. This CDR3 contains 14 residues. The germline CDR1 and CDR2 sequences are SNHLY and FYNNEI. Trimming removed 10 bases from V and 3 bases from J, with 19 bases in between. The CDR3 nucleotides are TGTGCCACCTCCAGGTCGTCTCAGCACTACGAGCAGTACTTC. The encoded protein is CATSRSSQHYEQYF.

This clonotype showed up just a few times. This chain joins TRBV12-3 or TRBV12-4 and TRBJ1-1; D is unresolved. The V and J ends lost 6 bases and 8 bases respectively, with 13 bases between them. This CDR3 has 12 residues. CDR3 nucleotides: TGTGCCAGCAGCCAATTAAGGGTGGAAGCTTTCTTT. It translates to CASSQLRVEAFF.

This chain joins TRBV7-2 and TRBJ2-1; no reliable D call. Between the trimmed V and J ends, which lost 3 bases and 0 bases, there was a span of 9 bases. The CDR3 has 15 residues. CDR1 is SGHTA and CDR2 is FQGNSA in the germline V gene. The CDR3 DNA is TGTGCCAGCAGCTTCAGGACCGGCTCCTACAATGAGCAGTTCTTC. Its translation: CASSFRTGSYNEQFF.

Points on this clonotype: A much more abundant neighbour one base away suggests this may be a read error. The chain employs TRBV20-1 and TRBJ2-7; 7 bases agree with TRBD2. J lost 5 bases, V lost 5 bases, and 21 bases had no gene match. CDR3 length equals 17 residues. The V gene's germline CDR1 is DFQATT and CDR2 SNEGSKA (reference sequence). The CDR3 sequence: CSALPGSGGSFSHEQYF. The CDR3 nucleotides read TGCAGTGCTCTTCCCGGGTCTGGCGGGAGTTTTTCCCACGAGCAGTACTTC.

In this sample, this clonotype turned up a few times. The rearrangement uses TRBV7-9 and TRBJ2-7; 9 nucleotides match TRBD1. Germline values: CDR1 SEHNR, CDR2 FQNEAQ (reference sequence). Unmatched junction bases numbered 6, after V lost 5 bases and J lost 7 bases. The CDR3 totals 13 residues. CDR3 sequence reads: CASSRGQGWEQYF. DNA for the CDR3: TGTGCCAGCAGCCGAGGACAGGGGTGGGAGCAGTACTTC.

This clonotype was seen a handful of times. V is TRBV6-1 and J is TRBJ2-2, with 9 bases fitting TRBD1. V trimming: 4 bases; J trimming: 1 base; junction bases outside the gene matches: 7. Germline CDR1 and CDR2: MNHNS and SASEGT. The CDR3 length is 17 residues. The CDR3 nucleotides are TGTGCCAGCAGTGCCCTGGACAGGGGTTGGAACACCGGGGAGCTGTTTTTT. Encoded protein: CASSALDRGWNTGELFF.

This clonotype was counted many times. The chain employs TRBV6-1 and TRBJ2-5, with D possibly being TRBD2 (5 bases). Germline CDR1 is MNHNS and CDR2 is SASEGT. The germline V and J ends were trimmed by 6 bases and 5 bases, with 16 bases remaining between them. CDR3 size: 14 residues. The CDR3 spells CASSRTVARETQYF. The CDR3 DNA reads TGTGCCAGCAGCAGGACTGTAGCAAGGGAGACCCAGTACTTC.

The chain is built from TRBV19 and TRBJ2-7; TRBD1 matches at 10 bases. This CDR3 is built from 15 residues. Germline V gene sequence: CDR1 LNHDA, CDR2 SQIVND (reference sequence). V shed 5 bases, J shed 7 bases, and the junction held 11 bases outside the gene matches. The CDR3 nucleotides read TGTGCCAGTAGTGCCCCGGGACAGGGGAGAGAGGAGCAGTACTTC. Amino acid sequence: CASSAPGQGREEQYF.

About this clonotype itself: Germline and junction disagree at one end, which may indicate a read error. This chain links TRBV18 with TRBJ1-3; possibly TRBD1 for D (5 bases). CDR1 is KGHSH and CDR2 is LQKENI in the germline V gene. This CDR3 has 16 residues. DNA for the CDR3: TGTGCCAGCTCACCGCTACCACAGGTCGATGGAGACACCATATATTTT. It encodes CASSPLPQVDGDTIYF.